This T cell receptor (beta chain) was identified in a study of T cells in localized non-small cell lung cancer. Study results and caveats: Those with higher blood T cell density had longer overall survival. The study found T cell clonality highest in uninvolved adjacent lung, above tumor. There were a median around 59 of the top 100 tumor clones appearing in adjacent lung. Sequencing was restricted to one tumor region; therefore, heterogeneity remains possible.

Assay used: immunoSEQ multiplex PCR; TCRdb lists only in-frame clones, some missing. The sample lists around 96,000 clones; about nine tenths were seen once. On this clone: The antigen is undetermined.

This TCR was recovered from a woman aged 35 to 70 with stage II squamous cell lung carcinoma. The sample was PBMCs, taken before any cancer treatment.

CDR3: CAIVTRQGAGDTQYF. As DNA, the CDR3 is TGTGCCATCGTGACCCGTCAGGGGGCAGGCGATACGCAGTATTTT. This rearrangement joins TRBV27 to TRBJ2-3; TRBD1 aligns across 8 bases. The CDR3 consists of 15 residues. With V trimmed by 10 bases and J by 6 bases, 15 bases remained unmatched. Germline lookup yields CDR1 MNHEY and CDR2 SMNVEV (reference sequence).